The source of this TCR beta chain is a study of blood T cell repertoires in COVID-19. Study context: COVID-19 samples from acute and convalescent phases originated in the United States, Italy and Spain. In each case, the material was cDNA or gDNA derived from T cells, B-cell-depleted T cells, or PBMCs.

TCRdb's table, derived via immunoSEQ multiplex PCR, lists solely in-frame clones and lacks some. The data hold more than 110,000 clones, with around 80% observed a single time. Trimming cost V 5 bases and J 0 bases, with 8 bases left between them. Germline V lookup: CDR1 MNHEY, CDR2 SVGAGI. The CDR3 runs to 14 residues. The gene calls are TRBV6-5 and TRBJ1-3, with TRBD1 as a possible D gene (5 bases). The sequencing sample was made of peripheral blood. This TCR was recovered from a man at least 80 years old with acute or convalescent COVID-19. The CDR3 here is CASSPDISGNTIYF. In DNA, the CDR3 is TGTGCCAGCAGTCCGGACATCTCTGGAAACACCATATATTTT.